This T cell receptor (beta chain) derives from a study of blood T cell repertoires in COVID-19. Study context: Sample material is recorded as cDNA or gDNA derived from T cells, B-cell-depleted T cells, or PBMCs.

Assay used: immunoSEQ multiplex PCR; TCRdb lists only in-frame clones, some missing. The table includes approximately 230,000 clones, roughly 88% detected once. This CDR3 is 13 amino acids long. Per germline, CDR1 LNHDA and CDR2 SQIVND (reference sequence). V lost 5 bases, J lost 7 bases, and 14 bases lay in between. V gene TRBV19 combines with J gene TRBJ1-2; unclear D gene. This clonotype was sampled from a man aged 80 or over with acute or convalescent COVID-19. Specimen: peripheral blood. The CDR3 spells CASSLTESGGYTF. The DNA of the CDR3 is TGTGCCAGTAGTCTCACCGAGTCGGGTGGCTACACCTTC. Based on the CDR3 plus reference TRBV19 and TRBJ1-2, the full variable domain is DGGITQSPKYLFRKEGQNVTLSCEQNLNHDAMYWYRQDPGQGLRLIYYSQIVNDFQKGDIAEGYSVSREKKESFPLTVTSAQKNPTAFYLCASSLTESGGYTFGSGTRLTVV.